The 25 T cell receptor beta chains given below trace back to one sample, sequenced in a study of OX40 agonist ivuxolimab in advanced cancers. Profiled with immunoSEQ multiplex PCR; TCRdb holds only in-frame clones, not every one. The table includes 55,000 to 80,000 clones, roughly nine tenths detected once. The source material was CD4+ or CD8+ T cells sorted from blood, sampled in a trial of the OX40 agonist ivuxolimab. Receptors originate from an adult with an advanced solid tumor such as melanoma, head and neck, liver or kidney cancer.

The V call is TRBV6-5, the J call TRBJ1-3; TRBD1 aligns across 7 bases. Trimming at V came to 2 bases and at J to 2 bases, leaving 3 bases not matched to a gene. The CDR3 spans 15 residues. In germline, CDR1 is MNHEY, CDR2 SVGAGI. In nucleotides, the CDR3 is TGTGCCAGCAGTTACACGCAGGGGGCTGGAAACACCATATATTTT. This sequence encodes CASSYTQGAGNTIYF.

The chain joins TRBV19 to TRBJ2-7; tentatively, D is TRBD1 (6 bases). Germline CDR1 reads LNHDA; CDR2 reads SQIVND (reference sequence). The CDR3 consists of 18 residues. V shed 3 bases and J shed 4 bases, with 25 bases lying between them. For the CDR3, the DNA is TGTGCCAGTAGTATCGAGGGACACAGGCCTACCGTTCCTTACGAGCAGTACTTC. Its translation: CASSIEGHRPTVPYEQYF.

The chain carries TRBV27 and TRBJ1-6, with D unresolved. CDR3 length: 14 residues. The germline V gene has CDR1 MNHEY and CDR2 SMNVEV (reference sequence). The V end lost 6 bases, the J end lost 6 bases, and 12 bases lay between the germline ends. CDR3 coding DNA: TGTGCCAGCAGCCGGGAACGAAGTAATTCACCCCTCCACTTT. Protein: CASSRERSNSPLHF.

V is TRBV19 and J is TRBJ2-3, with 13 bases fitting TRBD2. The CDR3 consists of 16 residues. Germline V lookup: CDR1 LNHDA, CDR2 SQIVND (reference sequence). Trimming took 5 bases from V and 3 from J; bases not matched to a gene: 5. The CDR3 region has the DNA TGTGCCAGTAGTGGAACGGGACTAGCGGGAACAGATACGCAGTATTTT. Its protein product is CASSGTGLAGTDTQYF. The full variable domain, rest sourced from reference TRBV19 and TRBJ2-3, is DGGITQSPKYLFRKEGQNVTLSCEQNLNHDAMYWYRQDPGQGLRLIYYSQIVNDFQKGDIAEGYSVSREKKESFPLTVTSAQKNPTAFYLCASSGTGLAGTDTQYFGPGTRLTVL.

This chain links TRBV28 with TRBJ2-7; 9 bases are a match to TRBD2. With V trimmed by 7 bases and J by 6 bases, 10 bases remained unmatched. The CDR3 runs to 14 residues. Looked up from germline, CDR1 is MDHEN and CDR2 is SYDVKM. The CDR3 region is CASTFGTSGREQYF. The CDR3 bases are TGTGCCAGCACCTTCGGAACTAGCGGGCGCGAGCAGTACTTC.

The CDR3 nucleotides are TGTGCCAGCAGCGTAAAAGCGGGAGCCCCCAATGAGCAGTTCTTC. Translating gives CASSVKAGAPNEQFF. The chain uses TRBV9 and TRBJ2-1, with TRBD2 matching 8 bases. The trim removed 1 base at V and 6 bases at J, leaving 6 bases unmatched. CDR1 is SGDLS and CDR2 is YYNGEE in the germline V gene. The CDR3 contains 15 residues.

The chain employs TRBV28 and TRBJ1-2, with D possibly matching TRBD1 (5 bases). Germline V gene sequence: CDR1 MDHEN, CDR2 SYDVKM. With 5 bases removed from V and 8 bases from J, the gap between germline ends came to 12 bases. The CDR3 sequence is 12 residues long. CDR3 loop: CASSDPGSGYTF. CDR3 nucleotides: TGTGCCAGCAGTGATCCAGGGTCAGGCTACACCTTC.

This chain joins TRBV30 and TRBJ1-5; no clear D gene. This CDR3 has 14 residues. V was trimmed by 0 bases and J by 3 bases, leaving 9 bases between them. CDR1 is GTSNPN, CDR2 SVGIG, per germline (reference sequence). CDR3 residues: CAWSVGGINQPQHF. CDR3 in DNA: TGTGCCTGGAGTGTAGGAGGGATCAATCAGCCCCAGCATTTT.

The chain couples TRBV19 to TRBJ2-7; 8 positions match TRBD1. The CDR3 length is 14 residues. Trimming took 3 bases from V and 6 from J; bases not matched to a gene: 7. Germline loops: CDR1 LNHDA, CDR2 SQIVND (reference sequence). This chain's CDR3 is CASSIGQGAVEQYF. CDR3 nucleotide sequence: TGTGCCAGTAGTATCGGTCAGGGGGCGGTCGAGCAGTACTTC.

This rearrangement joins TRBV15 to TRBJ2-7; D remains ambiguous. V lost 2 bases and J lost 3, with 5 bases in between. The CDR3 has 12 residues. CDR1 LNHNV and CDR2 YYDKDF come from the germline V gene (reference sequence). CDR3 nucleotides: TGTGCCACCAGCAGATCCCGCTACGAGCAGTACTTC. It yields the protein CATSRSRYEQYF.

This chain joins TRBV28 and TRBJ1-1; 9 nucleotides line up with TRBD1. V was pared by 6 bases and J by 4 bases, with 9 bases of the junction left unmatched. Germline CDR1 reads MDHEN; CDR2 reads SYDVKM. This CDR3 has 15 amino acids. CDR3 DNA: TGTGCCAGCAGCCGCAGCACAGGGGGCGTCACTGAAGCTTTCTTT. Encoded protein: CASSRSTGGVTEAFF.

The chain has TRBV19 and TRBJ1-2; 10 nucleotides match TRBD1. Germline trimming cut 3 bases from V and 9 bases from J; bases unmatched to any gene: 4. The CDR3 consists of 13 residues. Germline values: CDR1 LNHDA, CDR2 SQIVND (reference sequence). The CDR3 DNA follows: TGTGCCAGTAGTATGGGGACAGGGGCCAGCTACACCTTC. Encoded protein: CASSMGTGASYTF.

V usage is TRBV7-6 and J usage is TRBJ1-4; D call uncertain. The V and J ends lost 1 base and 10 bases respectively, with 10 bases between them. CDR3 length: 13 residues. In germline, CDR1 is SGHVS, CDR2 FNYEAQ. The CDR3 nucleotides read TGTGCCAGCAGCTTAGAGAGGATGTCAAAACTGTTTTTT. It translates to CASSLERMSKLFF.

The gene calls are TRBV5-1 and TRBJ2-7; 10 bases map to TRBD2. Germline loops: CDR1 SGHRS, CDR2 YFSETQ. The CDR3 has 16 amino acids. With 1 base clipped from V and 0 bases from J, the junction kept 4 bases outside the gene matches. CDR3 coding DNA: TGCGCCAGCAGCTTGAGGACTAGCGGAAGCTCCTACGAGCAGTACTTC. Protein sequence: CASSLRTSGSSYEQYF.

The rearrangement links TRBV21-1 to TRBJ1-2; the table names TRBD1, a call not compared with the DNA. TRBV21-1 is marked as a pseudogene. The CDR3 runs to 17 residues. CDR3 in amino acids: CASTKGDRSDKNYGYTF. CDR3 coding DNA: TGTGCCAGCACAAAGGGGGACAGATCGGATAAGAACTATGGCTACACCTTC.

V is TRBV6-1 and J is TRBJ2-6, with a tentative D call TRBD2 (6 bases). Germline CDR1 and CDR2: MNHNS and SASEGT. CDR3 length: 15 residues. The CDR3 DNA reads as TGTGCGTCCGGAGGGCTGCCTTCTGGGGCCAACGTCCTGACTTTC. Protein sequence: CASGGLPSGANVLTF.

The chain recombines TRBV6-1 with TRBJ2-1; maybe TRBD1 (6 bases). Germline CDR1 reads MNHNS; CDR2 reads SASEGT. Trimming shortened V by 4 bases and J by 6 bases, and 13 bases separated the two germline ends. The CDR3 spans 14 residues. This CDR3 is CASSVGQSGNEQFF. Written as DNA, the CDR3 is TGTGCCAGCAGTGTCGGACAGAGTGGCAATGAGCAGTTCTTC.

The chain uses TRBV6-5 and TRBJ2-5; D perhaps matches TRBD1 (5 bases). Trimming took 4 bases from V and 1 from J, leaving 10 bases between them. The CDR3 loop spans 14 amino acids. Germline CDR1 reads MNHEY; CDR2 reads SVGAGI. CDR3: CASSSRVTQETQYF. The CDR3 DNA reads TGTGCCAGCAGTTCCAGGGTAACCCAAGAGACCCAGTACTTC.

V gene TRBV28 combines with J gene TRBJ2-7; D not certain. Germline V CDR1 and CDR2: MDHEN, SYDVKM. The CDR3 totals 16 residues. V lost 4 bases and J 4 bases, leaving 20 bases between the germline ends. The CDR3 coding sequence is TGTGCCAGCAGTTCGCAGGCCCCCCCCCAATTGTACGAGCAGTACTTC. It yields the protein CASSSQAPPQLYEQYF. The whole variable domain, filled in from reference TRBV28 and TRBJ2-7, reads DVKVTQSSRYLVKRTGEKVFLECVQDMDHENMFWYRQDPGLGLRLIYFSYDVKMKEKGDIPEGYSVSREKKERFSLILESASTNQTSMYLCASSSQAPPQLYEQYFGPGTRLTVT.

V usage is TRBV10-3 and J usage is TRBJ2-7; a weak D match, TRBD2 (6 bases). The CDR3 loop spans 15 amino acids. Trimming cost V 3 bases and J 4 bases, with 16 bases left between them. Germline loops: CDR1 ENHRY, CDR2 SYGVKD. CDR3 residues: CAISESAGTGYEQYF. Written as DNA, the CDR3 is TGTGCCATCAGTGAATCGGCGGGAACGGGATACGAGCAGTACTTC.

This clone was picked up one time. The chain combines TRBV15 with TRBJ1-2; D is undetermined. The CDR3 loop spans 14 amino acids. The V end was cut by 0 bases, the J end by 7 bases, with 12 bases between. Germline lookup yields CDR1 LNHNV and CDR2 YYDKDF (reference sequence). The CDR3 spells CATSRDLEDRGYTF. The CDR3 region has the DNA TGTGCCACCAGCAGAGATTTGGAGGACCGTGGCTACACCTTC.

The CDR3 DNA reads as TGTGCCAGCAGCCAAGCGAGGACAGGGAGGGTTATTTGTCAGCCCCAGCATTTT. Amino acid sequence: CASSQARTGRVICQPQHF. This sequence joins TRBV4-2 and TRBJ1-5; 8 bases are shared with TRBD1. The CDR3 spans 18 residues. J was trimmed by 6 bases and V by 1 base; bases with no gene match: 14. From germline, CDR1 is LGHNA and CDR2 YNFKEQ.

The chain combines TRBV28 with TRBJ2-7; D remains unclear. V was trimmed by 5 bases and J by 6 bases, leaving 8 bases between them. The CDR3 is 11 residues long. Germline CDR1 is MDHEN and CDR2 is SYDVKM. CDR3: CASSHRPEQYF. Here the CDR3 DNA reads TGTGCCAGCAGTCATCGACCCGAGCAGTACTTC.

The V gene is TRBV19, the J gene TRBJ2-2; the D is unclear. The CDR3 contains 15 residues. Trimming took off 7 bases at V and 4 bases at J, with 16 bases between the two ends. CDR1 is LNHDA and CDR2 is SQIVND in the germline V gene (reference sequence). This chain's CDR3 is CASMWRSRGTGELFF. Written as DNA, the CDR3 is TGTGCCAGTATGTGGCGGAGCAGAGGCACCGGGGAGCTGTTTTTT. Full variable domain (rest looked up from reference TRBV19 and TRBJ2-2): DGGITQSPKYLFRKEGQNVTLSCEQNLNHDAMYWYRQDPGQGLRLIYYSQIVNDFQKGDIAEGYSVSREKKESFPLTVTSAQKNPTAFYLCASMWRSRGTGELFFGEGSRLTVL.

The chain recombines TRBV10-1 with TRBJ2-5, with a weak D call TRBD1 (5 bases). The CDR3 runs to 13 residues. Deletions cut 2 bases from V and 4 bases from J, with 8 bases between. CDR1 and CDR2 (germline): WNHNN, SYGVQD (reference sequence). The CDR3 protein is CASSEAGRETQYF. CDR3 nucleotides: TGCGCCAGCAGTGAGGCAGGGCGAGAGACCCAGTACTTC.